This entry describes one TCR beta chain. Its antigen remains unidentified. Using immunoSEQ multiplex PCR, the repertoire was profiled, and TCRdb retains in-frame clones only, with some absent. Of about 100,000 clones in the sample, around 95% were seen once. The sample originates from a study of cytomegalovirus exposure and HLA in healthy donors. Across the study: In a later analysis, the roughly 120 validation repertoires were reported to have used the same platform as the approximately 700 first-cohort repertoires. Overall study findings and caveats: According to the study, roughly 160 TCR beta chains were cytomegalovirus-associated.

The clonotype was recovered from a woman in her late teens or twenties in good health and CMV-seronegative. Source material: PBMCs.

Written as DNA, the CDR3 is TGCGCCAGCAGCGACAGGGGGCGGGGTGATGGCTACACCTTC. Translation: CASSDRGRGDGYTF. This chain links TRBV4-3 with TRBJ1-2; 10 nucleotides agree with TRBD1. Germline V gene lookup returns CDR1 LGHNA and CDR2 YSLEER. V dropped 5 bases and J dropped 6; count of bases not matched to a gene: 6. This CDR3 comprises 14 residues.